This T cell receptor beta chain was captured in a study of tumor-infiltrating lymphocytes in primary liver carcinoma (dated by TCRdb to the late 2010s). About the study as a whole: Hepatocellular carcinoma (four) or combined HCC and intrahepatic cholangiocarcinoma (one) was present in the five patients, who were three men and two women aged 30 to 69 years. Tumors of the five patients were stage T1-T3 N0M0 with maximum diameters of roughly 4.2 to 10 cm. Roughly 3.5 to 8 million productive TCRbeta reads were obtained per sample, and no significant difference in read depth was found between tissue types. The study combined TCRbeta repertoire sequencing, expression microarrays and whole-exome sequencing across five regions of each liver tumor, with adjacent normal tissue and blood. TCRbeta repertoire sequencing covered 35 specimens from 5 patients: about 25 tumor regions, 5 adjacent noncancerous liver tissues and 5 peripheral blood samples. The 25 tumor region samples were profiled with Agilent mRNA microarrays so that TCRbeta repertoire diversity could be related to the local molecular phenotype. Repertoires from technical replicates were highly reproducible, with mean shared-clone rates near 0.89 and correlation coefficients above 0.98. Findings and caveats that apply to the study as a whole: A significantly larger repertoire fraction was made up by the top 250 clones in tumors than in blood (p = 0.039). Comparison of CD4+ and CD8+ T cell repertoires was precluded by the use of bulk unsorted samples. Pairs of tumor regions showed greater repertoire overlap (mean 36%) than tumor-adjacent pairs (about 17%) or tumor-blood pairs (approximately 15%), which is consistent with antigen-driven expansion. Because sequencing covered only the TCR beta chain and unpaired alpha chains were not captured, true repertoire diversity is likely underestimated. Just about 7-25% of top clones turned up in all five regions of a tumor, which suggests spatial heterogeneity among tumor-infiltrating T cells. The study included only four to six patients, and the authors note findings should be validated in a larger study.

Via the germline V gene (reference sequence), CDR1 is LNHDA and CDR2 SQIVND. The CDR3 holds 17 amino acids from the cysteine to the phenylalanine. The entry retains the CDR3 DNA only, 51 bases that are in frame from base 1. TCRbeta-specific cDNA was reverse-transcribed from 500 ng total RNA using a constant-region primer and ProtoScript II reverse transcriptase. Three nested multiplex PCR rounds, following a slightly modified ARM-PCR procedure, were used to build the TCRbeta libraries. The first two PCR rounds used multiplex TRBV1-TRBV30 forward primers with a Cbeta reverse primer, each for approximately 10 cycles. Sample barcodes and Illumina adapters were attached in a final 25-cycle PCR using Deep VentR polymerase. Before sequencing, amplicons of 200-500 bp were purified from gel using a QIAquick gel extraction kit. An Illumina HiSeq 2500 was used to sequence the TCRbeta amplicons, generating 250-bp paired-end reads. The original pipeline was this. Quality trimming of reads was performed with Trimmomatic v0.33, and paired reads were merged with FLASH v1.2.11 so that full CDR3 sequences could be recovered. MiGEC v1.2.1b assigned V, D and J germline segments to the rearranged TCRbeta sequences. Clonotype statistics and Shannon-Wiener diversity indices were computed with VDJtools v1.0.0. To cut down on sampling bias, every analysis after diversity analysis relied on just the 250 most abundant clonotypes from each sample. TCRdb reanalyzed the raw reads on its own, using fastp at Q25 for trimming and MiXCR for clone calling, and kept in-frame beta chains. Each entry merges the rows of one CDR3 protein and shows their most common DNA and genes. The V and J calls, along with clone size, are taken from TCRdb and not from the paper's own processing. Within this sample are more than 20,000 distinct CDR3 sequences, with approximately 70% of them counted one time only. Roughly 43% of the sample rests with the top ten.

Total RNA and DNA were co-extracted from roughly 20-30 mg of bulk tissue with the AllPrep DNA/RNA mini kit, without cell sorting. Surgical resection was performed in China between 2015 and 2016 on about 5 patients with histopathologically diagnosed primary liver carcinoma. Chronic HBV infection was present in the patients, and the patients were treatment-naive at sampling. Each tumor was sampled at five spatially separated regions: the superior, inferior, left-lateral and right-lateral poles and the tumor centre. More than 85% viable tumor cells were found by histology in every tumor sample. Fresh tumor and adjacent tissue pieces were bisected, with one half stored in RNAlater at -80 degrees C and the other half sent for histology. Turning to this clonotype: Its antigen specificity is not known. At one boundary the junction diverges from the germline segment, which might be a read error.

The sequencing input was liver tumor tissue from sampling region 1. The sample's cell subset or site label, in plain terms: tumor region T1, superior pole. The receptor's source is a man in his forties with primary liver carcinoma and hepatitis B virus infection. Recombination joined TRBV19 with TRBJ2-4; the D gene is perhaps TRBD2, on 5 matching bases. The nucleotide sequence reads as follows: TGTGCCAGTAGTATTAAGGGAAGCGGATTAGCCATAAACATTCAGTACTTC. Its protein reads: CASSIKGSGLAINIQYF. Reference TRBV19 and TRBJ2-4 genes cover what lies past the CDR3, so the full variable domain is DGGITQSPKYLFRKEGQNVTLSCEQNLNHDAMYWYRQDPGQGLRLIYYSQIVNDFQKGDIAEGYSVSREKKESFPLTVTSAQKNPTAFYLCASSIKGSGLAINIQYFGAGTRLSVL.